This entry lists 13 T cell receptor beta chains sequenced from one sample in a study of shared clonotypes between healthy human individuals. The data were produced by immunoSEQ multiplex PCR, yet TCRdb's version contains in-frame clones alone and is incomplete. The data contain approximately 810,000 clones, 85% to 95% of them singletons. Naive CD8 cells lacked CD45RO and underwent positive selection for CCR7, leaving out terminally differentiated effector memory CD45RA+ cells. Sequencing input: naive CD8+ T cells sorted from blood. The receptor set was obtained from a man younger than 45 in good health.

This sequence joins TRBV5-1 and TRBJ1-2, with D maybe TRBD1 (6 bases). Germline CDR1 is SGHRS and CDR2 is YFSETQ. This CDR3 is 19 amino acids long. Trimming removed 0 bases from V and 10 bases from J, with 31 bases in between. In DNA form, the CDR3 reads TGCGCCAGCAGCTTGGAAGGGGAGTGGATGCCGGACAGAAGGATTGCCTACACCTTC. Its translation is CASSLEGEWMPDRRIAYTF.

The rearrangement links TRBV4-1 to TRBJ2-1; D gene uncertain. Germline CDR1 reads MGHRA; CDR2 reads YSYEKL. V gave up 8 bases and J gave up 0 bases, with 11 bases separating them. The CDR3 totals 14 residues. CDR3 nucleotides: TGCGCCAGCGGCGCGGTCTACTCCTACAATGAGCAGTTCTTC. Its protein product is CASGAVYSYNEQFF.

This clone was seen once. The genes are TRBV27 and TRBJ2-7; 13 bases agree with TRBD2. The V and J ends lost 5 bases and 0 bases, in that order; junction bases with no gene match: 4. This CDR3 has 16 amino acids. The V gene's germline CDR1 is MNHEY and CDR2 SMNVEV (reference sequence). This CDR3 is CASSETSGRFSYEQYF. CDR3 sequence (DNA): TGTGCCAGCAGTGAGACTAGCGGGAGGTTCTCCTACGAGCAGTACTTC.

J is TRBJ2-7 and V is TRBV28; D perhaps matches TRBD1 (5 bases). From germline, CDR1 is MDHEN and CDR2 SYDVKM. Deletions cut 7 bases from V and 2 bases from J, with 9 bases between. The CDR3 spans 12 residues. The CDR3 DNA reads as TGTGCCAGCAAGGGCAGGGCCTACGAGCAGTACTTC. Translation: CASKGRAYEQYF.

The chain is built from TRBV27 and TRBJ2-2; tentative D call: TRBD1 (6 bases). The germline V gene encodes CDR1 MNHEY and CDR2 SMNVEV (reference sequence). The CDR3 runs 13 residues. V was pared by 6 bases and J by 13 bases, with 18 bases between. This CDR3 is CASSFRPRGGLFF. In nucleotides, the CDR3 is TGTGCCAGCAGCTTTAGACCCAGGGGCGGGCTGTTTTTT.

This chain connects TRBV5-1 to TRBJ2-5, with 9 bases lining up with TRBD2. The CDR3 loop spans 16 amino acids. Per the germline V gene, CDR1 is SGHRS and CDR2 is YFSETQ. Trimming at V came to 4 bases and at J to 4 bases, leaving 11 bases not matched to a gene. CDR3 bases: TGCGCCAGCAGCCAATATCAAAGGACTAGCGCAGAGACCCAGTACTTC. Residues: CASSQYQRTSAETQYF.

This clone is a singleton in its sample. The chain has TRBV19 and TRBJ2-1; 12 bases match TRBD1. The CDR3 spans 16 residues. The germline V gene has CDR1 LNHDA and CDR2 SQIVND (reference sequence). Unmatched junction bases numbered 8, after V lost 2 bases and J lost 9 bases. The CDR3 DNA is TGTGCCAGTAGTATAATCGGGGACAGGGGGCTAGGTGAGCAGTTCTTC. Protein product: CASSIIGDRGLGEQFF.

This clone appeared a single time. The chain couples TRBV21-1 to TRBJ2-1; the table's D gene call, TRBD2, was not cross checked with the DNA. TRBV21-1 corresponds to a pseudogene. This CDR3 has 19 residues. The CDR3 DNA is TGTGCCAGCAGCAAATGTCAGCCTAGCGACGGGTACTCCTACAATGAGCAGTTCTTC. It yields the protein CASSKCQPSDGYSYNEQFF.

To note about this clone: The same CDR3 arises from other DNA sequences in this sample as well. The gene calls are TRBV7-9 and TRBJ2-2; D call uncertain. The V end was cut by 2 bases, the J end by 6 bases, with 4 bases between. Germline loops: CDR1 SEHNR, CDR2 FQNEAQ (reference sequence). The CDR3 loop spans 12 amino acids. The DNA of the CDR3 is TGTGCCAGCAGCTTATCGTCCGGGGAGCTGTTTTTT. Translation: CASSLSSGELFF. Full variable domain (outside the CDR3, taken from reference TRBV7-9 and TRBJ2-2): DTGVSQNPRHKITKRGQNVTFRCDPISEHNRLYWYRQTLGQGPEFLTYFQNEAQLEKSRLLSDRFSAERPKGSFSTLEIQRTEQGDSAMYLCASSLSSGELFFGEGSRLTVL.

J is TRBJ2-7 and V is TRBV27; D not certain. There are 11 residues in the CDR3. Trimming removed 6 bases at V and 5 bases at J, with 8 bases between. From germline, CDR1 is MNHEY and CDR2 SMNVEV (reference sequence). The CDR3: CASRSVDEQYF. CDR3 nucleotides: TGTGCCAGCAGATCTGTTGACGAGCAGTACTTC.

This chain connects TRBV5-8 to TRBJ1-5, with 7 bases identical to TRBD1. The CDR3 totals 13 residues. With 7 bases clipped from V and 5 bases from J, the junction kept 6 bases outside the gene matches. Germline V gives CDR1 SGHTS, CDR2 YDEGEE. The CDR3 nucleotides are TGTGCCAGCGGGACAGAAAAATATCAGCCCCAGCATTTT. The encoded protein is CASGTEKYQPQHF.

This clone turned up a few times. The J gene is TRBJ2-7, the V gene TRBV6-1; unclear D gene. Looked up from germline, CDR1 is MNHNS and CDR2 is SASEGT. This CDR3 is built from 17 residues. V shed 0 bases and J shed 1 base, with 16 bases lying between them. CDR3 sequence reads: CASSEARIRRQSYEQYF. The CDR3 nucleotides are TGTGCCAGCAGTGAAGCGAGGATCCGAAGGCAATCCTACGAGCAGTACTTC.

This clone was seen a single time. The genes are TRBV4-3 and TRBJ2-3; the D gene is possibly TRBD1 (6 bases). Germline CDR1 reads LGHNA; CDR2 reads YSLEER. This CDR3 is built from 16 residues. Trimming removed 0 bases at V and 4 bases at J, with 14 bases between. This CDR3 is CASSQDGRTASDTQYF. In DNA, the CDR3 is TGCGCCAGCAGCCAAGATGGACGGACAGCTTCAGATACGCAGTATTTT.